Listed below are T cell receptor beta chains from one sample, sequenced in a study of T cell repertoires in cytomegalovirus infection. TCRdb processed the reads anew with MiXCR; each CDR3 protein has one entry. The sample lists about 110,000 distinct CDR3 sequences, approximately 45% occurring once. These TCRs are of unknown antigen specificity. This sample comprised CD8+ T cells from cultured PBMCs, obtained from culture after CMV antigen stimulation. Receptor source: a human donor in good health (CMV status not recorded). Some clones in this sample may be carry-over from other donors' samples. Both conserved end residues are part of each CDR3. Fields, in order: J gene, D gene, clone size, V gene, CDR3 protein, CDR3 DNA. D genes are given only for firm matches. Clone size is given for some rows only: seen once, a few or many times, or a class if the clone is expanded.

TRBJ2-1 . many TRBV12-5 CASLGGVEQFF TGTGCCAGTTTGGGGGGCGTTGAGCAGTTCTTC
TRBJ1-5 . . TRBV6-8 CASSPRPKVQPQHF TGTGCCAGCAGTCCCCGTCCCAAGGTCCAGCCCCAGCATTTT
TRBJ2-3 TRBD2 . TRBV27 CASSDGLAGGKDTQYF TGTGCCAGCAGTGACGGACTAGCGGGGGGTAAGGATACGCAGTATTTT
TRBJ2-2 . . TRBV4-1 CASSQVLANTGELFF TGCGCCAGCAGCCAAGTCCTAGCCAACACCGGGGAGCTGTTTTTT
TRBJ1-6 TRBD1 few TRBV6-6 CASSTGQGANSPLHF TGTGCCAGCAGTACGGGACAGGGGGCCAATTCACCCCTCCACTTT
TRBJ2-3 . many TRBV19 CASSIGVGLADTQYF TGTGCCAGTAGTATCGGGGTGGGTTTGGCAGATACGCAGTATTTT
TRBJ2-7 . many TRBV14 CASSQFPPESDEQYF TGTGCCAGCAGCCAATTTCCCCCTGAGTCGGACGAGCAGTACTTC
TRBJ2-3 TRBD2 once TRBV6-2/TRBV6-3 CASSSLAGSTDTQYF TGTGCCAGCAGTTCCTTAGCGGGGAGCACAGATACGCAGTATTTT
TRBJ2-2 . . TRBV7-9 CASSPLARGNTGELFF TGTGCCAGCAGCCCGTTGGCCAGGGGAAACACCGGGGAGCTGTTTTTT
TRBJ1-1 . few TRBV7-8 CASSLVAAMSEAFF TGTGCCAGCAGCTTAGTCGCGGCTATGTCTGAAGCTTTCTTT
TRBJ2-2 TRBD1 many TRBV7-8 CASSLETDRGTGRDTGELFF TGTGCCAGCAGCTTAGAAACAGACAGGGGGACGGGAAGAGACACCGGGGAGCTGTTTTTT
TRBJ2-7 . many TRBV7-6 CASSSGGFYEQYF TGTGCCAGCAGCTCAGGGGGGTTCTACGAGCAGTACTTC
TRBJ2-5 TRBD2 few TRBV7-9 CASSLARRGEQETQYF TGTGCCAGCAGCTTAGCGCGACGGGGGGAGCAAGAGACCCAGTACTTC
TRBJ2-7 TRBD2 . TRBV7-9 CASIPGTSSYEQYF TGTGCCAGCATCCCCGGGACTAGCTCCTACGAGCAGTACTTC
TRBJ2-4 TRBD2 . TRBV11-2 CASSPRFSGEGNIQYF TGTGCCAGCAGCCCCCGCTTTAGCGGGGAAGGTAACATTCAGTACTTC
TRBJ1-5 TRBD1 . TRBV6-1 CASRDSPGGGQPQHF TGTGCCAGCAGAGACTCTCCAGGGGGTGGTCAGCCCCAGCATTTT
TRBJ1-5 . few TRBV6-1 CASSEATRQYNQPQHF TGTGCCAGCAGTGAAGCGACGAGACAGTACAATCAGCCCCAGCATTTT
TRBJ2-2 . . TRBV29-1 CSVIQGNTGELFF TGCAGCGTTATTCAGGGCAACACCGGGGAGCTGTTTTTT
TRBJ2-7 TRBD1 . TRBV7-8 CAGQDSYEQYF TGTGCCGGACAGGACTCCTACGAGCAGTACTTC
TRBJ2-1 TRBD2 . TRBV27 CASSLLRGGYHNEQFF TGTGCCAGCAGTTTATTACGGGGGGGCTACCACAATGAGCAGTTCTTC
TRBJ2-1 TRBD1 . TRBV27 CASRVDRGPYNEQFF TGTGCCAGCAGAGTTGACAGGGGGCCATACAATGAGCAGTTCTTC
TRBJ2-1 . . TRBV12-3/TRBV12-4 CASSLTGLINNEQFF TGTGCCAGCAGTCTCACCGGGTTGATTAACAATGAGCAGTTCTTC